What follows are 27 T cell receptor beta chains derived from one specimen sequenced in a study of blood T cell repertoires in COVID-19 (dated by TCRdb to between 2020 and 2021). The protocol used for the library was the immunoSEQ multiplex PCR assay. TCRdb stores this immuneACCESS table with in-frame sequences only. Part of the clones is absent; in the studies checked, under half of the shortfall reflects unresolved V genes, and no reason is known for the rest. The sample yields roughly 180,000 clones; around 85% were counted once. The ten largest clonotypes hold roughly 8.2% of the sample. The sequenced material came from peripheral blood. These receptors were obtained from a woman aged 55-75 years with acute or convalescent COVID-19.

The chain couples TRBV2 to TRBJ1-2; weak D call: TRBD1 (6 bases). The germline V and J ends were trimmed by 4 bases and 6 bases, with 12 bases remaining between them. This CDR3 contains 13 residues. The germline V gene encodes CDR1 SNHLY and CDR2 FYNNEI. Here the CDR3 DNA reads TGTGCCAGCAGTGCAGGGGTCGCAGATGGCTACACCTTC. Its protein is CASSAGVADGYTF.

The V and J genes are TRBV28 and TRBJ1-2; D not resolved. The CDR3 extends over 14 amino acids. The ends were cut back, 3 bases at V and 4 bases at J, with 12 bases in the middle. Germline V gene data show CDR1 as MDHEN and CDR2 as SYDVKM. For the CDR3, the DNA is TGTGCCAGCAGTTTCAGACGGAGTATCTATGGCTACACCTTC. Its translation is CASSFRRSIYGYTF.

The chain couples TRBV10-3 to TRBJ2-5; TRBD1 agrees at 8 bases. The CDR3 totals 16 residues. Germline values: CDR1 ENHRY, CDR2 SYGVKD. With 0 bases clipped from V and 3 bases from J, the junction kept 6 bases outside the gene matches. CDR3 loop: CAISESVQGAKETQYF. Written as DNA, the CDR3 is TGTGCCATCAGTGAGTCGGTCCAGGGGGCGAAAGAGACCCAGTACTTC.

The rearrangement joins TRBV5-1 to TRBJ2-2; 7 nucleotides match TRBD1. J gave up 1 base and V 7 bases, and 7 bases lay outside the gene matches. The CDR3 consists of 15 residues. Germline assignment: CDR1 SGHRS and CDR2 YFSETQ. DNA of the CDR3: TGCGCCAGCCGGCTCGGGACAGAGAACACCGGGGAGCTGTTTTTT. Residues: CASRLGTENTGELFF.

The chain uses TRBV12-3 or TRBV12-4 and TRBJ1-4; D is unclear. This CDR3 spans 13 amino acids. The V end lost 3 bases, the J end lost 6 bases, and 8 bases lay between the germline ends. In DNA form, the CDR3 reads TGTGCCAGCAGTTTTAGCCAGTATGAAAAACTGTTTTTT. Translated: CASSFSQYEKLFF.

The chain couples TRBV10-3 to TRBJ2-1, with 10 bases fitting TRBD2. This CDR3 has 16 amino acids. The junction had 8 bases not matched to a gene; V was cut back by 0 bases and J by 9 bases. Germline CDR1 and CDR2: ENHRY and SYGVKD. The chain's CDR3 is CAISESRSGRAFEQFF. For the CDR3, the DNA is TGTGCCATCAGTGAGTCGAGGAGCGGGAGGGCCTTTGAGCAGTTCTTC.

The chain links TRBV3-1 (or the pseudogene TRBV3-2) to TRBJ2-7; D perhaps matches TRBD2 (5 bases). V was cut by 3 bases and J by 0 bases, with 15 bases left in between. The CDR3 sequence is 16 residues long. Per germline, CDR1 LGHDT and CDR2 YNNKEL (reference sequence). This CDR3 reads CASSHALDRSSYEQYV. In nucleotides, the CDR3 is TGTGCCAGCAGCCATGCACTAGACCGGAGCTCCTACGAGCAGTACGTC.

This chain joins TRBV28 and TRBJ1-2, with 7 bases that match TRBD1. Germline trimming cut 4 bases from V and 4 bases from J; bases unmatched to any gene: 6. The CDR3 loop spans 14 amino acids. CDR1 MDHEN and CDR2 SYDVKM come from the germline V gene. The CDR3 here is CASSSTGPFYGYTF. The DNA of the CDR3 is TGTGCCAGCAGTTCGACAGGGCCCTTCTATGGCTACACCTTC.

This chain connects TRBV25-1 to TRBJ1-2; D unclear. The germline V gene has CDR1 MGHDK and CDR2 SYGVNS. Trimming took 2 bases from V and 6 from J, leaving 4 bases between them. The CDR3 is 11 residues long. The CDR3 here is CASSEANGYTF. The CDR3, as DNA: TGTGCCAGCAGTGAAGCTAATGGCTACACCTTC.

The chain couples TRBV25-1 to TRBJ2-1; a possible D gene is TRBD2 (5 bases). Trimming left V 3 bases short and J 3 bases short, with 6 bases between. This CDR3 is built from 13 residues. Germline CDR1 reads MGHDK; CDR2 reads SYGVNS. CDR3 amino acids: CASSEDFYNEQFF. CDR3 coding DNA: TGTGCCAGCAGTGAGGACTTCTACAATGAGCAGTTCTTC. The whole variable domain, filled in from reference TRBV25-1 and TRBJ2-1, reads EADIYQTPRYLVIGTGKKITLECSQTMGHDKMYWYQQDPGMELHLIHYSYGVNSTEKGDLSSESTVSRIRTEHFPLTLESARPSHTSQYLCASSEDFYNEQFFGPGTRLTVL.

The rearrangement uses TRBV5-1 and TRBJ1-4, with 10 bases aligning to TRBD1. The CDR3 has 13 residues. Germline lookup yields CDR1 SGHRS and CDR2 YFSETQ. V gave up 3 bases and J gave up 7 bases; unmatched junction bases: 0. CDR3 residues: CASSWTGGEKLFF. CDR3 DNA sequence: TGCGCCAGCAGCTGGACAGGGGGTGAAAAACTGTTTTTT.

The chain uses TRBV14 and TRBJ2-7; D may be TRBD2 (6 bases). Trimming cost V 3 bases and J 8 bases, with 14 bases left between them. Germline CDR1 reads SGHDN; CDR2 reads FVKESK. CDR3 length: 13 residues. The CDR3 DNA is TGTGCCAGCAGCCAGGAGGGGTGGAGGAAGCAGTACGTC. Translating gives CASSQEGWRKQYV.

The chain couples TRBV9 to TRBJ1-1; D perhaps matches TRBD1 (6 bases). Germline CDR1 is SGDLS and CDR2 is YYNGEE. Trimming removed 5 bases from V and 1 base from J, with 12 bases in between. This CDR3 has 14 amino acids. The CDR3 region is CASRAGTSNTEAFF. In nucleotides, the CDR3 is TGTGCCAGCAGAGCCGGGACATCGAACACTGAAGCTTTCTTT. The variable domain in full, completed from reference TRBV9 and TRBJ1-1, reads DSGVTQTPKHLITATGQRVTLRCSPRSGDLSVYWYQQSLDQGLQFLIQYYNGEERAKGNILERFSAQQFPDLHSELNLSSLELGDSALYFCASRAGTSNTEAFFGQGTRLTVV.

The chain links TRBV2 to TRBJ1-1, with D maybe TRBD1 (5 bases). The CDR3 totals 15 residues. Deletions cut 1 base from V and 3 bases from J, with 12 bases between. Per the germline V gene, CDR1 is SNHLY and CDR2 is FYNNEI. CDR3 residues: CASSEGRGGYTEAFF. In nucleotides, the CDR3 is TGTGCCAGCAGTGAAGGGAGGGGCGGGTACACTGAAGCTTTCTTT.

V gene TRBV30 combines with J gene TRBJ2-5; TRBD1 matches 11 bases. The V gene's germline CDR1 is GTSNPN and CDR2 SVGIG (reference sequence). The CDR3 runs to 13 residues. The V gene end was trimmed by 5 bases and the J gene end by 2 bases; junction bases not matched to a gene: 1. The CDR3 coding sequence is TGTGCCTGGGGGACAGGGGGACAAGAGACCCAGTACTTC. Its protein is CAWGTGGQETQYF.

The CDR3 region is CASSLRHTGELFF. DNA of the CDR3: TGTGCCAGCAGTCTCAGGCACACCGGGGAGCTGTTTTTT. The chain joins TRBV12-3 or TRBV12-4 to TRBJ2-2; D is uncertain. There are 13 residues in the CDR3. Trimming took 5 bases from V and 3 from J, leaving 7 bases between them.

The chain links TRBV6-2 or TRBV6-3 to TRBJ1-2; unclear D gene. Germline V CDR1 and CDR2: MNHEY, SVGEGT. The CDR3 consists of 16 residues. V lost 6 bases and J 4 bases, leaving 21 bases between the germline ends. The CDR3 DNA reads as TGTGCCAGCAGCCACCGGGAGAGGGTAGGAGGCTATGGCTACACCTTC. The encoded protein is CASSHRERVGGYGYTF.

The chain has TRBV28 and TRBJ2-5; D perhaps matches TRBD1 (5 bases). The V and J ends lost 6 bases and 5 bases respectively, with 19 bases between them. CDR3 length: 15 amino acids. Per germline, CDR1 MDHEN and CDR2 SYDVKM. The CDR3, as DNA: TGTGCCAGCAGCTCAAATAGGGCCTCAGGGGAGACCCAGTACTTC. As protein: CASSSNRASGETQYF.

V is TRBV5-1 and J is TRBJ2-7; a weak D match, TRBD2 (6 bases). Trimming shortened V by 4 bases and J by 0 bases, and 17 bases separated the two germline ends. CDR1 is SGHRS and CDR2 is YFSETQ in the germline V gene. This CDR3 is 16 amino acids long. CDR3: CASSLAGGISSYEQYV. CDR3 nucleotides: TGCGCCAGCAGCCTGGCTGGGGGGATAAGCTCCTACGAGCAGTACGTC.

V and J are TRBV28 and TRBJ1-3; the D is unclear. The germline V and J ends were trimmed by 7 bases and 2 bases, with 12 bases remaining between them. The CDR3 covers 14 residues. Per the germline V gene, CDR1 is MDHEN and CDR2 is SYDVKM. The CDR3 nucleotides read TGTGCCAGCATTGCCCCCGGAGCTGGAAACACCATATATTTT. Protein sequence: CASIAPGAGNTIYF.

This sequence joins TRBV19 and TRBJ2-2; possible D gene TRBD1, 5 bases. Trimming removed 8 bases at V and 0 bases at J, with 10 bases between. CDR1 and CDR2 (germline): LNHDA, SQIVND (reference sequence). This CDR3 region has 14 residues. The CDR3 reads CASGQGTNTGELFF. Here the CDR3 DNA reads TGTGCCAGTGGGCAGGGAACGAACACCGGGGAGCTGTTTTTT. Together with reference TRBV19 and TRBJ2-2, the CDR3 gives the full variable domain: DGGITQSPKYLFRKEGQNVTLSCEQNLNHDAMYWYRQDPGQGLRLIYYSQIVNDFQKGDIAEGYSVSREKKESFPLTVTSAQKNPTAFYLCASGQGTNTGELFFGEGSRLTVL.

This clone was counted only a few times. The rearrangement joins TRBV7-2 to TRBJ1-4, with a weak D call TRBD1 (5 bases). Trimming removed 1 base at V and 3 bases at J, with 9 bases between. The CDR3 contains 15 residues. Germline values: CDR1 SGHTA, CDR2 FQGNSA. The CDR3 nucleotides read TGTGCCAGCAGCTTAGTAAGGGGATCTAATGAAAAACTGTTTTTT. Amino acids: CASSLVRGSNEKLFF.

The genes are TRBV29-1 and TRBJ2-6; D is unclear. The V end was cut by 4 bases, the J end by 2 bases, with 6 bases between. The CDR3 runs 13 residues. Germline lookup yields CDR1 SQVTM and CDR2 ANQGSEA. DNA for the CDR3: TGCAGCGTTGCCCCAGCTGGGGCCAACGTCCTGACTTTC. This codes for CSVAPAGANVLTF. Variable domain in full (rest from reference TRBV29-1 and TRBJ2-6): SAVISQKPSRDICQRGTSLTIQCQVDSQVTMMFWYRQQPGQSLTLIATANQGSEATYESGFVIDKFPISRPNLTFSTLTVSNMSPEDSSIYLCSVAPAGANVLTFGAGSRLTVL.

CDR3 in DNA: TGCGCCAGCAGCTTAGGGAGCTCCTACAATGAGCAGTTCTTC. Translation: CASSLGSSYNEQFF. The chain employs TRBV5-1 and TRBJ2-1; D possibly corresponds to TRBD2 (5 bases). V was trimmed by 2 bases and J by 0 bases, leaving 6 bases between them. Per the germline V gene, CDR1 is SGHRS and CDR2 is YFSETQ. The CDR3 runs to 14 residues. Full variable domain (remainder filled in from reference TRBV5-1 and TRBJ2-1): KAGVTQTPRYLIKTRGQQVTLSCSPISGHRSVSWYQQTPGQGLQFLFEYFSETQRNKGNFPGRFSGRQFSNSRSEMNVSTLELGDSALYLCASSLGSSYNEQFFGPGTRLTVL.

This chain links TRBV6-5 with TRBJ2-2; D may be TRBD2 (6 bases). CDR1 and CDR2 from the germline V gene are MNHEY and SVGAGI. V lost 5 bases and J 4 bases, leaving 8 bases between the germline ends. The CDR3 contains 13 residues. The CDR3, as DNA: TGTGCCAGCAGTATCGGGGGCACCGGGGAGCTGTTTTTT. Amino acids: CASSIGGTGELFF.

The J gene is TRBJ2-7, the V gene TRBV5-1; 9 nucleotides match TRBD2. Losses at the gene ends were 0 bases for V and 4 bases for J; bases not matched to a gene: 5. There are 15 residues in the CDR3. The V gene's germline CDR1 is SGHRS and CDR2 YFSETQ. CDR3 bases: TGCGCCAGCAGCTTGGAGGGTAGCGGGAGTTACGAGCAGTACTTC. It specifies CASSLEGSGSYEQYF.

V and J are TRBV25-1 and TRBJ2-1, with D possibly matching TRBD2 (6 bases). The length of the CDR3 is 13 residues. Germline CDR1 is MGHDK and CDR2 is SYGVNS. V gave up 6 bases and J gave up 3 bases, with 9 bases separating them. CDR3 sequence: CASRGSGYNEQFF. In DNA form, the CDR3 reads TGTGCCAGCAGGGGTAGCGGCTACAATGAGCAGTTCTTC.